Sequencing of this T cell receptor beta chain was carried out in a study of OX40 agonist ivuxolimab in advanced cancers. This CDR3 region has 14 residues. Germline V gene sequence: CDR1 SGHKS, CDR2 YYEKEE (reference sequence). V dropped 4 bases and J dropped 4 bases, with 14 bases sitting between them. The cohort excluded patients with autoimmune disease history or systemic immunosuppression. Study conclusions and caveats: CD8+ T cells (on average) carried more expanded clones than CD4+ T cells. With doses of 0.1 to 3.0 mg/kg, CD4+ and CD8+ blood T cells had undergone clonal expansion by week 6.

Generated by immunoSEQ multiplex PCR, the TCRdb table keeps only in-frame clones and is missing some. The sample contains approximately 60,000 clones, around 87% of which appear only once. To note about this clone: Its specificity is not known.

The starting material was CD4+ or CD8+ T cells sorted from blood, obtained in a trial of the OX40 agonist ivuxolimab. This chain uses TRBV5-5 with TRBJ1-1; D unclear. This receptor was taken from an adult with an advanced solid tumor such as melanoma, head and neck, liver or kidney cancer. Here the CDR3 DNA reads TGTGCCAGCAGCGCACTTCCCCCCAGCACTGAAGCTTTCTTT. It translates to CASSALPPSTEAFF.